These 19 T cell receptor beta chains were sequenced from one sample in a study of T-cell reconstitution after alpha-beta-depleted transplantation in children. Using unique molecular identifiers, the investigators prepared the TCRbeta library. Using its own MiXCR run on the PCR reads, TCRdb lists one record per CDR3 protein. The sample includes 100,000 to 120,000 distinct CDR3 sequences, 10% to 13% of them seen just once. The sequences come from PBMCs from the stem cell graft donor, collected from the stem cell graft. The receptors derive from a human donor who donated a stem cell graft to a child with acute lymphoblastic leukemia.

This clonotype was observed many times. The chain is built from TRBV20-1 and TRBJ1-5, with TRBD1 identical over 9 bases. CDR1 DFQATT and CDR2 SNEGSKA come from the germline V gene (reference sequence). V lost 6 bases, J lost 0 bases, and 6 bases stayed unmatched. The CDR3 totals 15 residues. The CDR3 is CSATDRGYSNQPQHF. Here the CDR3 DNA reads TGCAGTGCGACGGACAGGGGATATAGCAATCAGCCCCAGCATTTT.

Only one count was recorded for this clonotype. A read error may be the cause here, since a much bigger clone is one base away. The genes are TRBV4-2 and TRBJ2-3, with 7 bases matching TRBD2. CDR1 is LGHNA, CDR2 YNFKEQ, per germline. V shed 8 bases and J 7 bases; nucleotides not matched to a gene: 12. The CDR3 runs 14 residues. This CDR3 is CASGRIAGGNTQYF. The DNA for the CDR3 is TGTGCCAGCGGCCGGATAGCGGGCGGGAATACGCAGTATTTT.

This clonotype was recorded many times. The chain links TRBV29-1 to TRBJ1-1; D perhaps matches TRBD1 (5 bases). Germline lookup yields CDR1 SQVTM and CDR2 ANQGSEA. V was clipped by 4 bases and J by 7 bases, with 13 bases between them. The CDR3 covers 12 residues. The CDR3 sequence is CSVGPRDGEAFF. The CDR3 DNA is TGCAGCGTTGGCCCCCGGGACGGTGAAGCTTTCTTT.

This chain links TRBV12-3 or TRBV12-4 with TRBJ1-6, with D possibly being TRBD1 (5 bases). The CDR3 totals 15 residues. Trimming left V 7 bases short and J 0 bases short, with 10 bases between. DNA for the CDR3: TGTGCCAGCACCCCTGGGACCTCCTATAATTCACCCCTCCACTTT. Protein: CASTPGTSYNSPLHF.

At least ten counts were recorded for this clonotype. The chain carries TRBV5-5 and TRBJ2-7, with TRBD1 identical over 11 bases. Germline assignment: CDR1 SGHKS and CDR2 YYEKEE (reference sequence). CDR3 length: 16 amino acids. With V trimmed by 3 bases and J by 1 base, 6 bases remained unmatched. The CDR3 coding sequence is TGTGCCAGCAGCTCGCGGACAGGGGGCTCTTCCTACGAGCAGTACTTC. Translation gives CASSSRTGGSSYEQYF.

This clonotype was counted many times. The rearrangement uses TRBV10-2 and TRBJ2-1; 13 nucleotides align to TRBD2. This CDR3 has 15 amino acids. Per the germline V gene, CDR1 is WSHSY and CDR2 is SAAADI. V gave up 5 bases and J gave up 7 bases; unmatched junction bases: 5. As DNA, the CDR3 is TGCGCCAGCAGTTATACTAGCGGGGGGGGAAATGAGCAGTTCTTC. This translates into CASSYTSGGGNEQFF.

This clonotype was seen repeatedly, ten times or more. CDR3 residues: CASSFAGGGYGYTF. CDR3 sequence (DNA): TGTGCCAGCAGTTTTGCGGGGGGGGGCTATGGCTACACCTTC. J is TRBJ1-2 and V is TRBV12-3 or TRBV12-4, with D perhaps matching TRBD1 (5 bases). CDR3 length: 14 amino acids. V lost 3 bases and J 4 bases, leaving 12 bases between the germline ends.

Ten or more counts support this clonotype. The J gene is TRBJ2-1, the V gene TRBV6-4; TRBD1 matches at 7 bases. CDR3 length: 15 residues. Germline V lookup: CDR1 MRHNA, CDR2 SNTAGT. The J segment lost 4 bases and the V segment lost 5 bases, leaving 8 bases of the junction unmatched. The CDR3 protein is CASSPLTGAYNEQFF. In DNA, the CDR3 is TGTGCCAGCAGTCCCCTTACAGGGGCTTACAATGAGCAGTTCTTC.

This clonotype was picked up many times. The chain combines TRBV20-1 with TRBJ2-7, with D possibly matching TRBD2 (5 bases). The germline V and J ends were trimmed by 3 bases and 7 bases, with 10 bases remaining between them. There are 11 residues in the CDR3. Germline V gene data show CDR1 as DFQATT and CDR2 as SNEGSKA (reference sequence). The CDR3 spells CSARRVGEQYF. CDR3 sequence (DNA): TGCAGTGCTAGGAGGGTTGGGGAGCAGTACTTC.

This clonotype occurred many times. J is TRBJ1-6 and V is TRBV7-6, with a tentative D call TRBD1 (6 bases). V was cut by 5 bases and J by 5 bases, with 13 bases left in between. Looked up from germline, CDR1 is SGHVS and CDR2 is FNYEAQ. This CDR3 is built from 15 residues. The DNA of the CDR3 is TGTGCCAGCAGCACCGGGGGGGCCCATAATTCACCCCTCCACTTT. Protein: CASSTGGAHNSPLHF.

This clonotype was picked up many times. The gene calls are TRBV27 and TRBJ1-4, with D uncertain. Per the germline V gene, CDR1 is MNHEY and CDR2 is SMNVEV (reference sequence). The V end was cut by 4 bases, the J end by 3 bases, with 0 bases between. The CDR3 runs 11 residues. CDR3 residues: CASSSNEKLFF. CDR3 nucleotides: TGTGCCAGCAGTTCTAATGAAAAACTGTTTTTT. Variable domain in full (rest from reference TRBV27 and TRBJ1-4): EAQVTQNPRYLITVTGKKLTVTCSQNMNHEYMSWYRQDPGLGLRQIYYSMNVEVTDKGDVPEGYKVSRKEKRNFPLILESPSPNQTSLYFCASSSNEKLFFGSGTQLSVL.

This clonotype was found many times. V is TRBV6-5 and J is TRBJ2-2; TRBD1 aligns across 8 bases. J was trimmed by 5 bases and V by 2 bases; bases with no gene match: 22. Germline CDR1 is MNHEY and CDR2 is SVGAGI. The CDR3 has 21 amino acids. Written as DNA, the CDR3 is TGTGCCAGCAGTTACGGAGACGAACGTGGGCGGACAGGGATAAGGACCGGGGAGCTGTTTTTT. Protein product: CASSYGDERGRTGIRTGELFF.

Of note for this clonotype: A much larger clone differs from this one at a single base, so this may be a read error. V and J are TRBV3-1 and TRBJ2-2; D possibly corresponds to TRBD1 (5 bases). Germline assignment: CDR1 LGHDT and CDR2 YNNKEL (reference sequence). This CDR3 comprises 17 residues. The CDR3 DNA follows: TGTGCCAGCTGCCAAGATCTGGGCAGGGATTTAGGCGGGGAGCTGTTTTTT. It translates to CASCQDLGRDLGGELFF.

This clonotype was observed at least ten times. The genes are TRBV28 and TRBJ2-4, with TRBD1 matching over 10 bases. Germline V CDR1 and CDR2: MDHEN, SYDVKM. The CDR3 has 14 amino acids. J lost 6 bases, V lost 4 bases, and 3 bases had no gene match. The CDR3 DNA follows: TGTGCCAGCAGTTGGACAGGGGGTAGAAACATTCAGTACTTC. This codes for CASSWTGGRNIQYF. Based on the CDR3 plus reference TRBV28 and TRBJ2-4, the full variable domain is DVKVTQSSRYLVKRTGEKVFLECVQDMDHENMFWYRQDPGLGLRLIYFSYDVKMKEKGDIPEGYSVSREKKERFSLILESASTNQTSMYLCASSWTGGRNIQYFGAGTRLSVL.

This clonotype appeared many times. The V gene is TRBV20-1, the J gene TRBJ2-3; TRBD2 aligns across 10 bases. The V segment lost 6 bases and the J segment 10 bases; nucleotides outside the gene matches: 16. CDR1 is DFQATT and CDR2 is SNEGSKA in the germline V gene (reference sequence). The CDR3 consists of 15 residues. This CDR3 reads CSAQSGRAFLDPQYF. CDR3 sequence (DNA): TGCAGTGCCCAGAGCGGGAGGGCCTTTCTGGATCCGCAGTATTTT.

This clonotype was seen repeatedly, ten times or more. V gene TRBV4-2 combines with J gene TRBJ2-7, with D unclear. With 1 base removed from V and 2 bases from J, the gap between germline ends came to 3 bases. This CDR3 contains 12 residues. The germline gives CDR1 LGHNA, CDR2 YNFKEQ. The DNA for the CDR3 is TGTGCCAGCAGCCAAGGGGCCTACGAGCAGTACTTC. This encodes CASSQGAYEQYF.

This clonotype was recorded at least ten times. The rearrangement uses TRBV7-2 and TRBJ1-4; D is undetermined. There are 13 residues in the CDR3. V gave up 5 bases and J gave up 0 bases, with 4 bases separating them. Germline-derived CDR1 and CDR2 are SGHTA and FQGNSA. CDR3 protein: CASSPTTNEKLFF. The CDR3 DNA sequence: TGTGCCAGCAGCCCAACAACTAATGAAAAACTGTTTTTT. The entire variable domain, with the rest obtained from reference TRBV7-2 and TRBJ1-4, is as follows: GAGVSQSPSNKVTEKGKDVELRCDPISGHTALYWYRQSLGQGLEFLIYFQGNSAPDKSGLPSDRFSAERTGGSVSTLTIQRTQQEDSAVYLCASSPTTNEKLFFGSGTQLSVL.

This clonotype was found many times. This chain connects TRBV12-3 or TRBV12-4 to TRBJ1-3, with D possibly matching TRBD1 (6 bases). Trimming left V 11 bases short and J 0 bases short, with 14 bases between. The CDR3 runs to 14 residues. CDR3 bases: TGTGCCTCGGTACAGGGCCACTCTGGAAACACCATATATTTT. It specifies CASVQGHSGNTIYF.

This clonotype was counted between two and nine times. CDR3 sequence reads: CASSQDGQGAPDTQYF. CDR3 DNA: TGCGCCAGCAGCCAAGATGGACAGGGGGCACCAGATACGCAGTATTTT. The V and J genes are TRBV4-3 and TRBJ2-3, with 11 positions matching TRBD1. CDR3 length equals 16 residues. Germline V gene data show CDR1 as LGHNA and CDR2 as YSLEER. Unmatched junction bases numbered 3, after V lost 0 bases and J lost 4 bases.